This passage covers 21 T cell receptor beta chains from one sample sequenced in a study of control samples from healthy donors and cancer patients. Method: immunoSEQ multiplex PCR; TCRdb's copy keeps in-frame clones and lacks some. This repertoire shows fewer than 150,000 clones, around 93% found once; its top ten account for around 8.9%. The material sequenced was blood. The source of these receptors is a man aged 18 to 29 in good health.

This chain joins TRBV9 and TRBJ1-2; D not resolved. The CDR3 contains 15 residues. Germline V gene data show CDR1 as SGDLS and CDR2 as YYNGEE. V was clipped by 5 bases and J by 2 bases, with 16 bases between them. CDR3 region: CASRSQPGNNYGYTF. In nucleotides, the CDR3 is TGTGCCAGCAGATCCCAGCCCGGGAACAACTATGGCTACACCTTC.

The V gene is TRBV7-9, the J gene TRBJ1-5, with unresolved D. Germline V gene data show CDR1 as SEHNR and CDR2 as FQNEAQ (reference sequence). Trimming stripped 1 base from V and 4 bases from J, with 14 bases between. CDR3 size: 16 residues. As DNA, the CDR3 is TGTGCCAGCAGCTTAGGGGGTGGCCAAACAAATCAGCCCCAGCATTTT. Translation gives CASSLGGGQTNQPQHF. The variable domain in full, completed from reference TRBV7-9 and TRBJ1-5, reads DTGVSQNPRHKITKRGQNVTFRCDPISEHNRLYWYRQTLGQGPEFLTYFQNEAQLEKSRLLSDRFSAERPKGSFSTLEIQRTEQGDSAMYLCASSLGGGQTNQPQHFGDGTRLSIL.

V gene TRBV2 combines with J gene TRBJ2-7; no firm D call. Trimming stripped 6 bases from V and 3 bases from J, with 9 bases between. The CDR3 sequence is 12 residues long. CDR1 and CDR2 from the germline V gene are SNHLY and FYNNEI. The CDR3 reads CASSPAYYEQYF. CDR3 bases: TGTGCCAGCAGCCCGGCCTACTACGAGCAGTACTTC.

The chain employs TRBV9 and TRBJ1-2, with 7 bases that match TRBD1. Per the germline V gene, CDR1 is SGDLS and CDR2 is YYNGEE. V lost 4 bases to trimming and J lost 2 bases; unmatched junction nucleotides: 8. The CDR3 is 15 residues long. CDR3 protein: CASSQVGTVNYGYTF. CDR3 in DNA: TGTGCCAGCAGCCAAGTCGGGACAGTGAACTATGGCTACACCTTC.

The J gene is TRBJ2-5, the V gene TRBV6-6, with TRBD2 identical over 8 bases. This CDR3 region has 13 residues. Germline trimming cut 8 bases from V and 2 bases from J; bases unmatched to any gene: 4. CDR1 and CDR2 (germline): MNHNY, SVGAGI (reference sequence). The CDR3 spells CASGGGPQETQYF. Written as DNA, the CDR3 is TGTGCCAGCGGCGGGGGGCCTCAAGAGACCCAGTACTTC.

This clone was found a few times. V is TRBV29-1 and J is TRBJ1-2, with D perhaps TRBD1 (5 bases). Germline V gene sequence: CDR1 SQVTM, CDR2 ANQGSEA. This CDR3 comprises 13 residues. Between the trimmed V and J ends, which lost 1 base and 4 bases, there was a span of 10 bases. In DNA, the CDR3 is TGCAGCGTTGAAGCCCAGGGAATCTATGGCTACACCTTC. It codes for CSVEAQGIYGYTF. Full variable domain (outside the CDR3, taken from reference TRBV29-1 and TRBJ1-2): SAVISQKPSRDICQRGTSLTIQCQVDSQVTMMFWYRQQPGQSLTLIATANQGSEATYESGFVIDKFPISRPNLTFSTLTVSNMSPEDSSIYLCSVEAQGIYGYTFGSGTRLTVV.

The chain couples TRBV11-2 to TRBJ2-3, with D uncertain. V lost 2 bases to trimming and J lost 1 base, with 7 bases between them. CDR3 length equals 14 residues. Germline V CDR1 and CDR2: SGHAT, FQNNGV. The CDR3 bases are TGTGCCAGCAGCTTATTTCTCGGCACAGATACGCAGTATTTT. It encodes CASSLFLGTDTQYF.

The chain is built from TRBV29-1 and TRBJ2-3, with D possibly matching TRBD2 (5 bases). V lost 6 bases and J lost 0, with 13 bases in between. This CDR3 has 14 amino acids. The germline V gene encodes CDR1 SQVTM and CDR2 ANQGSEA. The chain's CDR3 is CSVRADPSTDTQYF. The CDR3 region has the DNA TGCAGCGTGAGGGCTGACCCTAGCACAGATACGCAGTATTTT.

V is TRBV5-1 and J is TRBJ1-2; D gene unclear. Looked up from germline, CDR1 is SGHRS and CDR2 is YFSETQ. Trimming stripped 2 bases from V and 0 bases from J, with 8 bases between. This CDR3 contains 14 residues. The CDR3 coding sequence is TGCGCCAGCAGCTTTTCCCAAGCTAACTATGGCTACACCTTC. Amino acids: CASSFSQANYGYTF.

The CDR3 region is CASSLLAGNLDEQFF. The CDR3 DNA reads TGTGCCAGCAGCTTACTAGCGGGCAACCTCGATGAGCAGTTCTTC. The chain uses TRBV27 and TRBJ2-1; 9 bases map to TRBD2. CDR1 MNHEY and CDR2 SMNVEV come from the germline V gene (reference sequence). V lost 6 bases to trimming and J lost 8 bases; unmatched junction nucleotides: 11. CDR3 length: 15 residues.

The V call is TRBV10-3, the J call TRBJ1-2; possible D gene TRBD1, 6 bases. Trimming took off 4 bases at V and 3 bases at J, with 12 bases between the two ends. The CDR3 runs 14 residues. Germline V lookup: CDR1 ENHRY, CDR2 SYGVKD. CDR3 amino acids: CAISADRRDYGYTF. CDR3 DNA sequence: TGTGCCATCAGTGCCGACAGGAGAGACTATGGCTACACCTTC.

This chain uses TRBV27 with TRBJ2-2; 7 bases match TRBD2. Germline lookup yields CDR1 MNHEY and CDR2 SMNVEV (reference sequence). V shed 0 bases and J 5 bases; nucleotides not matched to a gene: 3. The CDR3 runs to 15 residues. CDR3 amino acids: CASSLSRGETGELFF. CDR3 nucleotide sequence: TGTGCCAGCAGTTTATCCCGGGGGGAGACCGGGGAGCTGTTTTTT.

The count of this clone is one. The chain carries TRBV6-5 and TRBJ1-2; D remains unclear. CDR3 size: 14 residues. The germline CDR1 and CDR2 sequences are MNHEY and SVGAGI. Trimming took off 0 bases at V and 4 bases at J, with 9 bases between the two ends. DNA of the CDR3: TGTGCCAGCAGTTACTCGGGCCGGACCTATGGCTACACCTTC. Translated, it gives CASSYSGRTYGYTF.

This clone was seen once. This chain connects TRBV13 to TRBJ2-7; D possibly corresponds to TRBD1 (6 bases). The V gene lost 5 bases and the J gene lost 0 bases, with 14 bases spanning the gap. Germline V CDR1 and CDR2: PRHDT, FYEKMQ (reference sequence). The CDR3 covers 15 residues. The CDR3, as DNA: TGTGCCAGCAGCCCGACAGGTTCTAGCTCCTACGAGCAGTACTTC. It specifies CASSPTGSSSYEQYF.

The V call is TRBV3-1 (or the pseudogene TRBV3-2), the J call TRBJ1-5, with 10 bases fitting TRBD1. The CDR3 runs 13 residues. Germline V lookup: CDR1 LGHDT, CDR2 YNNKEL (reference sequence). In DNA form, the CDR3 reads TGTGCTAACAGACAGGGGGCAGAGCAGCCCCAGCATTTT. Translating it yields CANRQGAEQPQHF.

This rearrangement joins TRBV10-1 to TRBJ2-3, with TRBD2 matching 10 bases. Germline CDR1 and CDR2: WNHNN and SYGVQD (reference sequence). J was trimmed by 3 bases and V by 3 bases; bases with no gene match: 9. This CDR3 has 17 residues. DNA of the CDR3: TGCGCCAGCAGTGACCCCCGGACTAGCGGAGGGACAGATACGCAGTATTTT. Its translation is CASSDPRTSGGTDTQYF.

This sequence joins TRBV24-1 and TRBJ1-1, with 8 bases that match TRBD1. The CDR3 totals 16 residues. The germline V gene has CDR1 KGHDR and CDR2 SFDVKD. The V gene end was trimmed by 7 bases and the J gene end by 7 bases; junction bases not matched to a gene: 16. The DNA for the CDR3 is TGTGCCACCAGGAGGGGACAGGTCCCCGTTTTTGGTGAAGCTTTCTTT. It yields the protein CATRRGQVPVFGEAFF.

V gene TRBV3-1 (or the pseudogene TRBV3-2) combines with J gene TRBJ1-2, with D unclear. CDR3 length equals 15 residues. V lost 0 bases to trimming and J lost 5 bases, with 13 bases between them. The germline gives CDR1 LGHDT, CDR2 YNNKEL (reference sequence). The CDR3 is CASSQEPVDVYGYTF. Here the CDR3 DNA reads TGTGCCAGCAGCCAAGAGCCCGTGGACGTTTATGGCTACACCTTC.

Remarks on this clone: The sample contains more than one DNA sequence encoding this CDR3. This chain uses TRBV6-5 with TRBJ1-2; D unclear. Per germline, CDR1 MNHEY and CDR2 SVGAGI. Trimming stripped 0 bases from V and 2 bases from J, with 4 bases between. CDR3 size: 13 residues. Written as DNA, the CDR3 is TGTGCCAGCAGTTACTCGGTGAACTATGGCTACACCTTC. This encodes CASSYSVNYGYTF.

The chain employs TRBV6-5 and TRBJ1-2; 9 bases line up with TRBD1. This CDR3 is built from 16 residues. Per germline, CDR1 MNHEY and CDR2 SVGAGI. V was clipped by 0 bases and J by 8 bases; unmatched bases: 10. The CDR3 loop is CASSYSGTGSGWGYTF. As DNA, the CDR3 is TGTGCCAGCAGTTACTCCGGGACAGGGAGTGGATGGGGCTACACCTTC.

This chain connects TRBV4-1 to TRBJ2-7; the D is unclear. Germline values: CDR1 MGHRA, CDR2 YSYEKL. This CDR3 region has 14 residues. Trimming took off 0 bases at V and 6 bases at J, with 12 bases between the two ends. The CDR3 spells CASSQDPIVGEQYF. In nucleotides, the CDR3 is TGCGCCAGCAGCCAAGATCCCATCGTTGGCGAGCAGTACTTC.